The 4 T cell receptor beta chains listed next were all sequenced from one sample in a study of blood T cell repertoires in COVID-19. Repertoires were generated with immunoSEQ multiplex PCR, while TCRdb's copy carries only in-frame clones and drops some. This sample has approximately 120,000 clones; around three quarters occur once, and the top ten carry approximately 4.3%. Sequencing was performed on peripheral blood. These receptors all stem from a human donor in a cohort sampled during active or convalescent COVID-19.

The chain couples TRBV6-2 or TRBV6-3 to TRBJ2-6; D is possibly TRBD1 (6 bases). The germline gives CDR1 MNHEY, CDR2 SVGEGT. Trimming took 0 bases from V and 0 from J, leaving 18 bases between them. CDR3 size: 20 residues. The CDR3 DNA reads TGTGCCAGCAGTTACTCAGTACGTTTGACAGGACTCTCTGGGGCCAACGTCCTGACTTTC. Its protein is CASSYSVRLTGLSGANVLTF.

This clone was picked up one time. V and J are TRBV6-2 or TRBV6-3 and TRBJ2-7; the match to TRBD2 covers 12 bases. CDR1 MNHEY and CDR2 SVGEGT come from the germline V gene. The CDR3 loop spans 16 amino acids. Trimming at V came to 2 bases and at J to 5 bases, leaving 7 bases not matched to a gene. The CDR3 bases are TGTGCCAGCAGTTACCCCCCGACTAGCGGGGGCCACGAGCAGTACTTC. It translates to CASSYPPTSGGHEQYF.

V and J are TRBV7-7 and TRBJ2-5; 9 positions match TRBD2. CDR1 SSHAT and CDR2 FNYEAQ come from the germline V gene (reference sequence). The V segment lost 3 bases and the J segment 4 bases; nucleotides outside the gene matches: 3. CDR3 size: 14 residues. CDR3 sequence: CASSLGLAGETQYF. CDR3 DNA sequence: TGTGCCAGCAGCTTGGGACTAGCAGGAGAGACCCAGTACTTC.

The chain carries TRBV9 and TRBJ2-1; maybe TRBD1 (5 bases). The CDR3 covers 15 residues. V was trimmed by 4 bases and J by 0 bases, leaving 11 bases between them. The germline gives CDR1 SGDLS, CDR2 YYNGEE. Here the CDR3 reads CASSLLGDSYNEQFF. CDR3 DNA sequence: TGTGCCAGCAGCTTATTAGGGGACTCCTACAATGAGCAGTTCTTC.